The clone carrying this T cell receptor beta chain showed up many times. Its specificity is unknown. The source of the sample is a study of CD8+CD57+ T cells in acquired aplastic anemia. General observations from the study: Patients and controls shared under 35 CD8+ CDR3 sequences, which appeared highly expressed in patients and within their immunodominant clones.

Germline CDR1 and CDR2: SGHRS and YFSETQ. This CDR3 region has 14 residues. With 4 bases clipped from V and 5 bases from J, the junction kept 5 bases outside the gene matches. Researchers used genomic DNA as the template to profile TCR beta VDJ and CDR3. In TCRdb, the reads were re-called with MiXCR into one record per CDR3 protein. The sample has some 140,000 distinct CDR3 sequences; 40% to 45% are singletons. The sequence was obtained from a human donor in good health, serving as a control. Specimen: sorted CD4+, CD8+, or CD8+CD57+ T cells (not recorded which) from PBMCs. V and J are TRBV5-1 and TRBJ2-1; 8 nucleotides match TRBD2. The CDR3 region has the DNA TGCGCCAGCAGCCATAGCGGGACTGACAATGAGCAGTTCTTC. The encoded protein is CASSHSGTDNEQFF.